This record covers a single T cell receptor beta chain. This receptor's antigen is unknown. Base qualities are not provided; no much larger clone lies one nucleotide away. For the CD8 naive samples, CD45RO-negative cells were positively selected for CCR7, yielding a CD45RA+CCR7+ population from which TemRA cells were excluded. The donors were healthy, HIV-negative adults with no recently reported acute infections or vaccinations. Every donor was a Caucasian adult living in Nashville, Tennessee, USA. Blood was obtained by leukapheresis, after which PBMCs were separated by Ficoll-Histopaque density gradient centrifugation and cryopreserved in liquid nitrogen vapor phase. Analytical flow cytometry was used to check the purity and quantity of each magnetically sorted T cell population. Genomic DNA was isolated from every sorted fraction and measured by UV absorbance on a Nanodrop 2000c. The data derive from a study of shared clonotypes between healthy human individuals (dated by TCRdb to the early 2020s). With respect to the entire study: The cohort included three men and two women between 18 and 49 years of age. Per donor, three plates each were used for CD4 naive and CD4 memory, two for CD8 naive, and one for CD8 memory. To estimate repertoire size and how much clonotypes are shared between individuals, the study performed deep sequencing of blood TCR repertoires from five healthy adults. To increase sequencing depth and limit assay-specific biases, TCR repertoire library preparation and sequencing were carried out by different laboratories using diverse techniques. Each donor's leukapheresis produced roughly between roughly 0.85 and 9.5 billion PBMCs. The investigation overall reported the following: Even with the large sequencing depth, rarefaction of the sorted-subset datasets indicated that sequencing was incomplete. Because the study included a small number of donors, the genetic and exposure-history diversity represented was limited. Sharing across a few donors was observed for 4.5% to 6.5% of naive CD4, less than 4% of naive CD8, roughly 2.4% of memory CD4, and roughly 0.4% of memory CD8 clonotypes. Sampling was restricted to blood, and TCR repertoires in tissue are likely to differ from TCR repertoires in blood. Larger estimated clonotype richness was generally found for naive subsets than for memory subsets. Higher generation probabilities were observed for clonotypes shared by all four sorted-subset donors than for non-shared clonotypes. Pairwise subsampling indicated that sequencing depth was expected to affect the degree of clonotype sharing among donors.

TCR CDR3 regions were amplified from genomic DNA by multiplex PCR using the deep immunoSEQ assay. Extracted genomic DNA from each cell subset was spread evenly across all wells of several immunoSEQ 96-well plates, with each plate serving as a replicate. Each replicate PCR for sorted subsets received about 180 ng genomic DNA, equal to about 30,000 T cell genomes. Purified libraries were quantified with a Qubit 3.0 fluorometer, sized on a Bioanalyzer 2100, and re-quantified with the KAPA Library Quantification kit. Each immunoSEQ 96-well plate was sequenced on its own single-read 150-cycle Illumina NextSeq 550 flow cell. The authors' pipeline ran thus. Because only junctional sequences without quality scores were contained in the immunoSEQ output, filtering matching that applied to full-length reads could not be performed. Sequences were annotated with PyIR, a Python wrapper for IgBLAST v1.9, using IMGT germline references to assign V/J genes and CDR3. Any read was removed if the V/J assignment was weak (E-value above 1e-6), the CDR3 was missing, or the read contained stop codons, out-of-frame junctions, or ambiguous translated residues. V3J clonotypes were defined as sequences sharing the same inferred V gene, J gene, and CDR3 amino acid sequence. To compute the percentage overlap between repertoires, the number of shared unique clonotypes was divided by the size of the smaller repertoire. Three approaches were used to assess repertoire richness: RTK rarefaction, the Chao1 estimator, and Recon v2.1 estimates of unobserved clonotypes. OLGA was used to compute generation probabilities for all TCRbeta clonotypes that the gDNA method yielded from a few donors. In its TCRdb copy, this immuneACCESS table keeps in-frame sequences only and misses some clones. Where compared with another copy, unresolved V genes explain less than half of these, and the others have no known cause. The DNA gave D and trimming, while V, J and clone size come from that table. The sample table contains about 2.1 million clones; only one count was recorded for around 93% of them. Around 1.7% of the sample goes to the ten largest clones.

There are 14 amino acids in the CDR3, from cysteine to phenylalanine inclusive. Of all the DNA, just the CDR3 is kept, 42 bases in frame from base 1. Reading the germline V gene gives CDR1 KGHSH and CDR2 LQKENI. V is shortened by 3 bases, J by 4 bases, and the region joining them spans 12 bases. In this chain, TRBV18 is recombined with TRBJ1-2, with the identity of the D gene unclear. This receptor was obtained from a young man in good health. Some clones in this sample may be carry-over from other donors' samples. What was sequenced was naive CD8+ T cells from PBMCs. The sample's cell subset or site label, decoded: CD45RA+CCR7+. The CDR3: CASSPGRSSYGYTF. The DNA sequence reads TGTGCCAGCTCACCTGGCCGGTCAAGCTATGGCTACACCTTC.